This T cell receptor beta chain was identified in a study of breast tumors, draining lymph nodes, adjacent tissues. TCRdb independently ran MiXCR on the multiplex PCR reads; one entry per CDR3 protein. The sample has about 220,000 distinct CDR3 sequences; around 34% are singletons. Comments on this clonotype: One end of the junction fails to match germline, which may point to a read error.

There are 13 residues in the CDR3. The V gene's germline CDR1 is SGHTA and CDR2 FQGNSA. Samples came from axillary lymph nodes draining the breast cancer. The sequence came from a female donor with breast cancer. Some clones in this sample may be carry-over from other donors' samples. The sample taken for sequencing was axillary lymph node tissue. The rearrangement uses TRBV7-2 and TRBJ1-2; no clear D gene. This CDR3 is CAGSLDSLYGYTF. CDR3 DNA: TGTGCCGGCAGCTTGGATTCCCTCTATGGCTACACCTTC.